Given below is one T cell receptor (beta chain) in context. The antigen is not known. The CDR3 runs to 14 residues. CDR1 is WSHSY and CDR2 is SAAADI in the germline V gene. V trimming: 8 bases; J trimming: 10 bases; junction bases outside the gene matches: 14. It was with 60 Vbeta and 13 Jbeta primers that the PCR ran. Generated by immunoSEQ multiplex PCR, the TCRdb table keeps only in-frame clones and is missing some. The sample carries roughly 89,000 clones, about two thirds recorded once. The data were taken from a study of cytomegalovirus exposure and HLA in healthy donors. Study conclusions and caveats: Some segments of the V type, notably TRBV6-2 and TRBV6-3, were excluded as indistinguishable.

The chain joins TRBV10-2 to TRBJ1-1, with TRBD1 matching 9 bases. Sequencing was done on a sample of PBMCs. The receptor comes from a woman between 45 and 65 years old in good health and CMV-seropositive. DNA for the CDR3: TGCGCCAGCCTATTGGGGGGACAGGGTTATTCAGCTTTCTTT. Translation gives CASLLGGQGYSAFF.